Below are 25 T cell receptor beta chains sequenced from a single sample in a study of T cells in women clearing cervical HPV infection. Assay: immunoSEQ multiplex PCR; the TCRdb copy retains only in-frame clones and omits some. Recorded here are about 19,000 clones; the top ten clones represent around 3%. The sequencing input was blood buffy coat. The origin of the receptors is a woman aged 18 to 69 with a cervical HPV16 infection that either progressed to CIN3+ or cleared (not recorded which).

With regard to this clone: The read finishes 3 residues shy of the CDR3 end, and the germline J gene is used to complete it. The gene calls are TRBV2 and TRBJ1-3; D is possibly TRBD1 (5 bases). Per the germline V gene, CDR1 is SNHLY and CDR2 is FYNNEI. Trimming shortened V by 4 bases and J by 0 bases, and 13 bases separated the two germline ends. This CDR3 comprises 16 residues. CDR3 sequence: CASSARGASSGNTIYF. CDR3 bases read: TGTGCCAGCAGTGCAAGAGGGGCCAGCTCTGGAAACACC.

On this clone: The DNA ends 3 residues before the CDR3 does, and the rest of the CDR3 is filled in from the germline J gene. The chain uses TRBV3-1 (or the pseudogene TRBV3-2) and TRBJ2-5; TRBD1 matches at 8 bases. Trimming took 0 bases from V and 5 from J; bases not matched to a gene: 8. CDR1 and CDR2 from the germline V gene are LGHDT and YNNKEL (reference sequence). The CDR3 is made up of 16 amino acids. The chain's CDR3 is CASSQDLGQGRETQYF. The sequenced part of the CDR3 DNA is TGTGCCAGCAGCCAAGATCTAGGACAGGGTAGGGAGACC.

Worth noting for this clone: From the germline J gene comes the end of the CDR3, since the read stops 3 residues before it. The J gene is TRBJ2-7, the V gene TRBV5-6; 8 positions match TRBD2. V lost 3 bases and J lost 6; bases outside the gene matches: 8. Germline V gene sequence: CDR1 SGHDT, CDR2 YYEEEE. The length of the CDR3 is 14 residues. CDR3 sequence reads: CASSSTPGGVEQYF. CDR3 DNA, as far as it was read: TGTGCCAGCAGCTCTACGCCGGGGGGGGTCGAG.

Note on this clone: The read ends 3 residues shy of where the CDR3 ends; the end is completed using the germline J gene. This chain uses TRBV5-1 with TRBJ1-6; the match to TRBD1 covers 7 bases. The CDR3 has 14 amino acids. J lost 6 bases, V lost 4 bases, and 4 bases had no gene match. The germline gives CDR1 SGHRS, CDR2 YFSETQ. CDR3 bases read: TGCGCCAGCAGCGCGGGACAGATTAATTCACCC. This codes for CASSAGQINSP. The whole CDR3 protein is CASSAGQINSPLHF.

CDR3 DNA (partial): TGTGCCAGTACCATATACACTGGATCCGCACCAGGCGATGGC. Protein: CASTIYTGSAPGDG. The whole CDR3 sequence is CASTIYTGSAPGDGYTF. The rearrangement uses TRBV19 and TRBJ1-2; D unclear. The sequenced fragment ends 3 residues before the CDR3 boundary, so the rest is inferred from the germline J gene. CDR3 size: 17 residues. V dropped 7 bases and J dropped 6 bases, with 27 bases sitting between them. From germline, CDR1 is LNHDA and CDR2 SQIVND (reference sequence).

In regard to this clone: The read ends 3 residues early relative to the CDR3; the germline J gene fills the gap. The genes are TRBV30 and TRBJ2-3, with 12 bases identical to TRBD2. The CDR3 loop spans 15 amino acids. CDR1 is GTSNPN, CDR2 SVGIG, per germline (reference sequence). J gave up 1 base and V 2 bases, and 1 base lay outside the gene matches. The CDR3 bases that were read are TGTGCCTGGAGTCTAGCGGGGGGGCGCACAGATACG. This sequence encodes CAWSLAGGRTDT. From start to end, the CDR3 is CAWSLAGGRTDTQYF.

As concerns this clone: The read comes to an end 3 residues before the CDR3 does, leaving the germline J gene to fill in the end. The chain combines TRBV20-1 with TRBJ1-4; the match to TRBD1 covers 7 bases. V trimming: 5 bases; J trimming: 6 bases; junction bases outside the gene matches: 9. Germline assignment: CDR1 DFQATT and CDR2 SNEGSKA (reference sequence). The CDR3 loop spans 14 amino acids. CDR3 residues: CSADGTDGYEKLFF. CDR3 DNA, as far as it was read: TGCAGTGCTGACGGGACAGATGGTTATGAAAAA.

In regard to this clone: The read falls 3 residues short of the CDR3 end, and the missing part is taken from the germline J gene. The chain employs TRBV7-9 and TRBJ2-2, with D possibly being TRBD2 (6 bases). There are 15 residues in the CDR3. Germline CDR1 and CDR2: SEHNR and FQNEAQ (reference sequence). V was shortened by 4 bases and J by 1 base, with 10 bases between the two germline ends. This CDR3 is CASSSMGGNTGELFF. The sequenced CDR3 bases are TGTGCCAGCAGCTCCATGGGGGGGAACACCGGGGAG.

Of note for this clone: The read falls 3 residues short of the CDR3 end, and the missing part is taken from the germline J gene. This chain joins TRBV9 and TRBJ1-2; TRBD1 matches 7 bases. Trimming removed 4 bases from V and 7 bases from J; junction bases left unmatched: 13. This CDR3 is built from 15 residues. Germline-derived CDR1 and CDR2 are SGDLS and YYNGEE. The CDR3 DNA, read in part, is TGTGCCAGCAGCCCCAATCCGACAGGGTACTCTGGC. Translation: CASSPNPTGYSG. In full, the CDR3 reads CASSPNPTGYSGYTF. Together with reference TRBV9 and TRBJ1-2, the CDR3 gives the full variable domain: DSGVTQTPKHLITATGQRVTLRCSPRSGDLSVYWYQQSLDQGLQFLIQYYNGEERAKGNILERFSAQQFPDLHSELNLSSLELGDSALYFCASSPNPTGYSGYTFGSGTRLTVV.

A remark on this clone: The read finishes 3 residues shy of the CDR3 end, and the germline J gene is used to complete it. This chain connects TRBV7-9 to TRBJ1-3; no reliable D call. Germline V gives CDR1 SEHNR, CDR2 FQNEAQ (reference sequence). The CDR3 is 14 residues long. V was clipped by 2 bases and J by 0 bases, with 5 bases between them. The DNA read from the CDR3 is TGTGCCAGCAGCTTAACTAGCTCTGGAAACACC. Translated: CASSLTSSGNT. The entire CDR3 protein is CASSLTSSGNTIYF.

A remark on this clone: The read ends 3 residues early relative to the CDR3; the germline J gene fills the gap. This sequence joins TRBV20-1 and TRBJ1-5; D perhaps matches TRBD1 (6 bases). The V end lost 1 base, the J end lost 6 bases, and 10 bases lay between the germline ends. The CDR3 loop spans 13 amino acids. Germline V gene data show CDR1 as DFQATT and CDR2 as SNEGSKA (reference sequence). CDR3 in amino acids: CSARVGGPQPQHF. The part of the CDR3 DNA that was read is TGCAGTGCTAGAGTAGGGGGTCCTCAGCCC.

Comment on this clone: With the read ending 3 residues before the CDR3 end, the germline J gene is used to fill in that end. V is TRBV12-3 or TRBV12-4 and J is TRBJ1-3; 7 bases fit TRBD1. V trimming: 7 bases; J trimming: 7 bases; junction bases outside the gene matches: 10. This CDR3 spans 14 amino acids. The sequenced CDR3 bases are TGTGCCAGCAAGACCGGGACAGACGGTAACACC. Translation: CASKTGTDGNT. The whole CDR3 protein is CASKTGTDGNTIYF.

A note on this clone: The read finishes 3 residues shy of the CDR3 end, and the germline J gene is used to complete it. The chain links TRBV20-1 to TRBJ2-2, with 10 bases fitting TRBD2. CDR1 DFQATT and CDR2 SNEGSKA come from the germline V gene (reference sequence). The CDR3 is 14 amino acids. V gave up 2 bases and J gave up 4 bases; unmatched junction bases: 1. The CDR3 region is CSARLAGATGELFF. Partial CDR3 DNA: TGCAGTGCTAGACTAGCGGGGGCCACCGGGGAG.

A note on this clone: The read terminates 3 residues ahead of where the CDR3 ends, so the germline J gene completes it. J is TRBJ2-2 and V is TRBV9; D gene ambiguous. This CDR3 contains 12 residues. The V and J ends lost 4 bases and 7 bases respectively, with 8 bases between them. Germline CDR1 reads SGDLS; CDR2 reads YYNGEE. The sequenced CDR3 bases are TGTGCCAGCAGCACCTACCGCGGGGAG. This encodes CASSTYRGE. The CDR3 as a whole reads CASSTYRGELFF.

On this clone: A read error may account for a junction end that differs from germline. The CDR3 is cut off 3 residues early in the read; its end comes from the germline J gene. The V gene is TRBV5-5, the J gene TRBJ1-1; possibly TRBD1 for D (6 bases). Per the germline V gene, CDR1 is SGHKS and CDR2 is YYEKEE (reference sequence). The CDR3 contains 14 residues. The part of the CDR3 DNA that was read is TGTGCCAGCAGCTTGTGGTTGGGGGACACCGAA. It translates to CASSLWLGDTE. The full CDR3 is CASSLWLGDTEAFF. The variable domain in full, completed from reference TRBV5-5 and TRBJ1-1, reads DAGVTQSPTHLIKTRGQQVTLRCSPISGHKSVSWYQQVLGQGPQFIFQYYEKEERGRGNFPDRFSARQFPNYSSELNVNALLLGDSALYLCASSLWLGDTEAFFGQGTRLTVV.

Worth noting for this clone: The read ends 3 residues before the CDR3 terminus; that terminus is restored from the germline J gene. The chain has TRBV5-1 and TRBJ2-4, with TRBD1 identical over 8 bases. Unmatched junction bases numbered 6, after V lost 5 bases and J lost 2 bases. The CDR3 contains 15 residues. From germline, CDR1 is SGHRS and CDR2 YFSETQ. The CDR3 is CASSWTGLSKNIQYF. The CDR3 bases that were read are TGCGCCAGCAGTTGGACAGGGTTGTCCAAAAACATT.

The CDR3 reads CSARLAGTNTGELFF. The sequenced CDR3 bases are TGCAGTGCTAGACTAGCGGGGACGAACACCGGGGAG. The chain recombines TRBV20-1 with TRBJ2-2; 9 bases line up with TRBD2. The CDR3 end lies 3 residues beyond the end of the read and is filled in from the germline J gene. V shed 2 bases, J shed 0 bases, and the junction held 1 base outside the gene matches. The germline V gene has CDR1 DFQATT and CDR2 SNEGSKA (reference sequence). The CDR3 length is 15 residues.

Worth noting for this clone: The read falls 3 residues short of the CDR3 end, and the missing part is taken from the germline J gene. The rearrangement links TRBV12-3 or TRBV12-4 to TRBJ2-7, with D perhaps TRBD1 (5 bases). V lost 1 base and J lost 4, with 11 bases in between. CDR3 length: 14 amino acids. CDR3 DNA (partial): TGTGCCAGCAGTTTAGTCCCAGGGTGGTACGAG. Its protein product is CASSLVPGWYE. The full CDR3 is CASSLVPGWYEQYF.

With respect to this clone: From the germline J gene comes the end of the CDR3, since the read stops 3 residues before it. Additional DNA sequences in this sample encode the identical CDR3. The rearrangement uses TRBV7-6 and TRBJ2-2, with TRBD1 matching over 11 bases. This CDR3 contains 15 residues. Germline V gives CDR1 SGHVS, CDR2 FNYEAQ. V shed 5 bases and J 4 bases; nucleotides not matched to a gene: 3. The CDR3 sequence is CASSPGTGGTGELFF. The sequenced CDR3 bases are TGTGCCAGCAGCCCCGGGACAGGGGGCACCGGGGAG.

This chain's CDR3 is CASSLGGGSNTEAFF. Partial CDR3 DNA: TGCGCCAGCAGCTTGGGCGGAGGCTCGAACACTGAA. The chain recombines TRBV5-1 with TRBJ1-1; unclear D gene. The CDR3 end lies 3 residues beyond the end of the read and is filled in from the germline J gene. Germline loops: CDR1 SGHRS, CDR2 YFSETQ. V lost 0 bases and J lost 1, with 10 bases in between. The CDR3 runs 15 residues. The entire variable domain, with the rest obtained from reference TRBV5-1 and TRBJ1-1, is as follows: KAGVTQTPRYLIKTRGQQVTLSCSPISGHRSVSWYQQTPGQGLQFLFEYFSETQRNKGNFPGRFSGRQFSNSRSEMNVSTLELGDSALYLCASSLGGGSNTEAFFGQGTRLTVV.

CDR3 residues: CASQGRRGGSGELFF. The sequenced CDR3 bases are TGTGCCAGCCAGGGTCGTCGTGGCGGCTCCGGGGAG. This chain links TRBV2 with TRBJ2-2; maybe TRBD1 (5 bases). The sequence runs out 3 residues before the end of the CDR3; the remainder is reconstructed from the germline J gene. This CDR3 has 15 residues. V was pared by 8 bases and J by 6 bases, with 19 bases between. CDR1 is SNHLY and CDR2 is FYNNEI in the germline V gene. The variable domain in full, with the rest retrieved from reference TRBV2 and TRBJ2-2, is EPEVTQTPSHQVTQMGQEVILRCVPISNHLYFYWYRQILGQKVEFLVSFYNNEISEKSEIFDDQFSVERPDGSNFTLKIRSTKLEDSAMYFCASQGRRGGSGELFFGEGSRLTVL.

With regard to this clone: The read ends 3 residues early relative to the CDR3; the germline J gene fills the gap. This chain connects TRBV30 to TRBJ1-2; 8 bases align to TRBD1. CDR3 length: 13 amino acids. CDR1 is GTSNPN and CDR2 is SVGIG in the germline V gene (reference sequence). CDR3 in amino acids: CAWSPQGAWGYTF. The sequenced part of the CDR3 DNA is TGTGCCTGGAGTCCCCAGGGGGCATGGGGC.

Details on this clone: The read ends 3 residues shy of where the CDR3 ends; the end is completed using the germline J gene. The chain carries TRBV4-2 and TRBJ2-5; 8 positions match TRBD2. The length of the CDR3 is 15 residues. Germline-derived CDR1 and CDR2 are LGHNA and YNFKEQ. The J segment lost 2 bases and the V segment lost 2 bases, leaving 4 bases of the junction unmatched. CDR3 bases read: TGTGCCAGCAGCCAACGGCCGGGGGGGCAAGAGACC. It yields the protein CASSQRPGGQET. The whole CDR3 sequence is CASSQRPGGQETQYF.

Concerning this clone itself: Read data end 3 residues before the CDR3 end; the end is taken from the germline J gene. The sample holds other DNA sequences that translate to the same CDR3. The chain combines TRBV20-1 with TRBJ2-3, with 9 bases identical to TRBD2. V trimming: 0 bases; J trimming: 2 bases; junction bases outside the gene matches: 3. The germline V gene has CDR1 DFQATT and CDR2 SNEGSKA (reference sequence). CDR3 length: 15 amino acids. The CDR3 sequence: CSARDSGGPTDTQYF. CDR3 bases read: TGCAGTGCTAGAGATAGCGGGGGACCCACAGATACG.

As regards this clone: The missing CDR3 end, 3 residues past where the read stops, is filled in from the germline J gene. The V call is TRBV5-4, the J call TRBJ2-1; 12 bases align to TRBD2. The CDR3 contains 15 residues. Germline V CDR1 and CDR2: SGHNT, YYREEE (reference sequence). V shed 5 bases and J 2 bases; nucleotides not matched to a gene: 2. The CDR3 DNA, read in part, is TGTGCCAGCAGACTAGCGGGGGGAACCTACAATGAG. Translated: CASRLAGGTYNE. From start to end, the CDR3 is CASRLAGGTYNEQFF.